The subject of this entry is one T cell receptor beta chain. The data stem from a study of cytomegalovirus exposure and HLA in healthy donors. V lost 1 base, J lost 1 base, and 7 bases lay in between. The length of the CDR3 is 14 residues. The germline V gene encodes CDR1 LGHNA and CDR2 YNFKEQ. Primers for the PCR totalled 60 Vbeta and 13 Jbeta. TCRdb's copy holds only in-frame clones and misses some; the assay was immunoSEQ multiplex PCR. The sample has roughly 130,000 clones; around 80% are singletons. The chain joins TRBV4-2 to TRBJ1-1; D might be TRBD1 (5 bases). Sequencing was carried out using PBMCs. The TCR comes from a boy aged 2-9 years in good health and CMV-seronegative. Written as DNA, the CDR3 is TGTGCCAGCAGCCAAGTGGGGGGGAACACTGAAGCTTTCTTT. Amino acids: CASSQVGGNTEAFF.